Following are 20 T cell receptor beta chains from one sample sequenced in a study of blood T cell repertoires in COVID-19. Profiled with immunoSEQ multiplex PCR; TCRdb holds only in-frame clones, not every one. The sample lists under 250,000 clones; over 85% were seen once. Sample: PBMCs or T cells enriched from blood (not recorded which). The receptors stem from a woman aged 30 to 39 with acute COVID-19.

The CDR3, as DNA: TGTGCCAGCAGCGCCAGTGGGGGAGGCGAGCAGTACTTC. Its protein product is CASSASGGGEQYF. The J gene is TRBJ2-7, the V gene TRBV14, with a weak D call TRBD2 (6 bases). Germline loops: CDR1 SGHDN, CDR2 FVKESK. V shed 5 bases and J shed 6 bases, with 14 bases lying between them. CDR3 length: 13 residues.

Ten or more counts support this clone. CDR3 coding DNA: TGTGCCAGCAGTGACGCCGGGACAGGGTTGGGATCCTATAATTCACCCCTCCACTTT. Translating gives CASSDAGTGLGSYNSPLHF. The chain recombines TRBV6-1 with TRBJ1-6; TRBD1 agrees at 9 bases. V trimming: 3 bases; J trimming: 1 base; junction bases outside the gene matches: 10. From germline, CDR1 is MNHNS and CDR2 SASEGT. The CDR3 has 19 residues.

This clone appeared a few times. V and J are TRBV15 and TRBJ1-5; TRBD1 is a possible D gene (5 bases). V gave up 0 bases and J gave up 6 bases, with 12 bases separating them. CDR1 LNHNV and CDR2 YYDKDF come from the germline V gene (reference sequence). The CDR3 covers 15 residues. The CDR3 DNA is TGTGCCACCAGCAGAGACCTGCAGGGAGGTCAGCCCCAGCATTTT. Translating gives CATSRDLQGGQPQHF.

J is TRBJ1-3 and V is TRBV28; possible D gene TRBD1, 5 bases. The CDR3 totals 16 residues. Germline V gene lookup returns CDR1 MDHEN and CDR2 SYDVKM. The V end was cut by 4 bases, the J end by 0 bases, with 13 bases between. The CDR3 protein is CASSSGGEVSGNTIYF. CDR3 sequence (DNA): TGTGCCAGCAGTTCGGGGGGTGAAGTCTCTGGAAACACCATATATTTT. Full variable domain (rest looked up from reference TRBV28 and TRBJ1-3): DVKVTQSSRYLVKRTGEKVFLECVQDMDHENMFWYRQDPGLGLRLIYFSYDVKMKEKGDIPEGYSVSREKKERFSLILESASTNQTSMYLCASSSGGEVSGNTIYFGEGSWLTVV.

Here the CDR3 reads CASSLPGQGASTDTQYF. The CDR3 nucleotides are TGCGCCAGCAGCTTACCGGGACAGGGGGCATCCACAGATACGCAGTATTTT. V gene TRBV4-1 combines with J gene TRBJ2-3; 12 bases map to TRBD1. Germline CDR1 and CDR2: MGHRA and YSYEKL. V lost 5 bases to trimming and J lost 2 bases; unmatched junction nucleotides: 8. The CDR3 is 17 residues long.

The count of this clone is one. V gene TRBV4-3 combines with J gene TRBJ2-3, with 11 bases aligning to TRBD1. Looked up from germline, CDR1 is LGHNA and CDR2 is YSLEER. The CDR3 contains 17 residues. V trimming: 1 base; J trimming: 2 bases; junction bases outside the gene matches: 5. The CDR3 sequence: CASSQGGGQGVTDTQYF. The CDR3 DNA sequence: TGCGCCAGCAGCCAAGGAGGGGGACAGGGGGTCACAGATACGCAGTATTTT.

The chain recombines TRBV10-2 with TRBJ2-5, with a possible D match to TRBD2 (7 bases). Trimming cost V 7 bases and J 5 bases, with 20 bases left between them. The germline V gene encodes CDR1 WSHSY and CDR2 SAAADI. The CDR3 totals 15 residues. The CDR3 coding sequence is TGCGCCAGCAAAGAAGGGGGGGGTTTTGGCGAGACCCAGTACTTC. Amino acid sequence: CASKEGGGFGETQYF.

In DNA, the CDR3 is TGTGCCAGTAGAAGAGCGGGGGCTTACGAGCAGTACTTC. Protein: CASRRAGAYEQYF. The rearrangement links TRBV19 to TRBJ2-7, with 8 bases that match TRBD2. This CDR3 is built from 13 residues. The junction had 5 bases not matched to a gene; V was cut back by 6 bases and J by 4 bases. Germline CDR1 reads LNHDA; CDR2 reads SQIVND (reference sequence).

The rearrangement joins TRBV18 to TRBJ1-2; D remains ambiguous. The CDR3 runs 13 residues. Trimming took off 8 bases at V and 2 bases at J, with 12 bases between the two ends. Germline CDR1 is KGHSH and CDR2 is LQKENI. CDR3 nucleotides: TGTGCCAGCCAAGACGGGGTGAACTATGGCTACACCTTC. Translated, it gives CASQDGVNYGYTF.

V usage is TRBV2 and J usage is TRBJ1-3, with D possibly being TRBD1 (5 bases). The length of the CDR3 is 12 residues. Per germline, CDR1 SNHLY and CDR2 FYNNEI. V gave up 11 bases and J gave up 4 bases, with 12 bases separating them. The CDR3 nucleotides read TGTGCCCAAGGGGCTCTAGGAAACACCATATATTTT. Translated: CAQGALGNTIYF.

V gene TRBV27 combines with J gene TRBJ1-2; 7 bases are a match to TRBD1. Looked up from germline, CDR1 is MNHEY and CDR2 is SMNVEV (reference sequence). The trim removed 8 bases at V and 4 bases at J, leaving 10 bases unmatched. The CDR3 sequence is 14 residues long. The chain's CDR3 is CASSPKGARYGYTF. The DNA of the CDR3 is TGTGCCAGCTCCCCCAAGGGGGCGCGCTATGGCTACACCTTC.

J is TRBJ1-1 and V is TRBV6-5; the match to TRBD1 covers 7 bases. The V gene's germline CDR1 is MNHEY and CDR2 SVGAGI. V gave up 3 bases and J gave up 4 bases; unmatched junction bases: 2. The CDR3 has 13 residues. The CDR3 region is CASSYTGATEAFF. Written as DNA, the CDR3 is TGTGCCAGCAGTTATACAGGGGCCACTGAAGCTTTCTTT.

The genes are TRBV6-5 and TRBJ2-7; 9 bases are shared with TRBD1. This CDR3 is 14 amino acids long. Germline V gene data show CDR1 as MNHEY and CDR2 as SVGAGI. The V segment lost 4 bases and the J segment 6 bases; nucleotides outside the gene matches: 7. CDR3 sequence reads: CASSFPGQGSEQYF. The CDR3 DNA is TGTGCCAGCAGTTTCCCGGGACAGGGATCCGAGCAGTACTTC.

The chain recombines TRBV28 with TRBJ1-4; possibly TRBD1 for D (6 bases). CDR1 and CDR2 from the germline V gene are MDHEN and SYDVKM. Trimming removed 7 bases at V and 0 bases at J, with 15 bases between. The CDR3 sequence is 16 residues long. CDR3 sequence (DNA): TGTGCCAGCAAGGTCGGGACACTTGCAACTAATGAAAAACTGTTTTTT. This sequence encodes CASKVGTLATNEKLFF.

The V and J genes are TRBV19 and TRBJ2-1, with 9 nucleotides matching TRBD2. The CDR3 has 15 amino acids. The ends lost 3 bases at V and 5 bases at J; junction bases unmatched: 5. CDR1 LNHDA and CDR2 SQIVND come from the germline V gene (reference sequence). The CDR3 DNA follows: TGTGCCAGTAGTATTGTGCTAGCGGGAAACAATGAGCAGTTCTTC. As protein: CASSIVLAGNNEQFF.

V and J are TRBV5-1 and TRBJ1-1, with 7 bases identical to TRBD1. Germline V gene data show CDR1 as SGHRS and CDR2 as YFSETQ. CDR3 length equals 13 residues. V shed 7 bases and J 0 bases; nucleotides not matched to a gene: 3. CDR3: CASGQGVNTEAFF. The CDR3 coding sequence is TGCGCCAGCGGGCAGGGGGTGAACACTGAAGCTTTCTTT.

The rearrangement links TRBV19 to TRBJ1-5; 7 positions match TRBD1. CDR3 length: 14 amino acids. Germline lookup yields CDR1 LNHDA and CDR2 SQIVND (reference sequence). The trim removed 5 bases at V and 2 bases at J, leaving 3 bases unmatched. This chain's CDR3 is CASSWGTGNQPQHF. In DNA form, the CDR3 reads TGTGCCAGTAGTTGGGGGACAGGCAATCAGCCCCAGCATTTT.

The CDR3 is CASRNSLGTGQNEQYF. The CDR3 DNA sequence: TGCGCCAGCAGAAATTCACTCGGGACAGGGCAAAACGAGCAGTACTTC. This rearrangement joins TRBV4-1 to TRBJ2-7; 9 nucleotides line up with TRBD1. The CDR3 runs 16 residues. V gave up 6 bases and J gave up 5 bases; unmatched junction bases: 14. CDR1 is MGHRA and CDR2 is YSYEKL in the germline V gene.

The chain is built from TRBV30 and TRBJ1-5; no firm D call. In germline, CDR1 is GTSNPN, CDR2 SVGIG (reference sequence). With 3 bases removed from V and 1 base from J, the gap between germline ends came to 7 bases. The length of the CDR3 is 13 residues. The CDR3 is CAWRAASNQPQHF. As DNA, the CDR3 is TGTGCCTGGAGAGCGGCAAGCAATCAGCCCCAGCATTTT.

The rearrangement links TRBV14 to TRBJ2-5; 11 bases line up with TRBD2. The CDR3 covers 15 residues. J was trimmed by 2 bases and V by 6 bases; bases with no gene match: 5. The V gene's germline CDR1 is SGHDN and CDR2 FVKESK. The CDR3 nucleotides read TGTGCCAGCAGACTAGCGGGGGCCCCACAAGAGACCCAGTACTTC. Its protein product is CASRLAGAPQETQYF.